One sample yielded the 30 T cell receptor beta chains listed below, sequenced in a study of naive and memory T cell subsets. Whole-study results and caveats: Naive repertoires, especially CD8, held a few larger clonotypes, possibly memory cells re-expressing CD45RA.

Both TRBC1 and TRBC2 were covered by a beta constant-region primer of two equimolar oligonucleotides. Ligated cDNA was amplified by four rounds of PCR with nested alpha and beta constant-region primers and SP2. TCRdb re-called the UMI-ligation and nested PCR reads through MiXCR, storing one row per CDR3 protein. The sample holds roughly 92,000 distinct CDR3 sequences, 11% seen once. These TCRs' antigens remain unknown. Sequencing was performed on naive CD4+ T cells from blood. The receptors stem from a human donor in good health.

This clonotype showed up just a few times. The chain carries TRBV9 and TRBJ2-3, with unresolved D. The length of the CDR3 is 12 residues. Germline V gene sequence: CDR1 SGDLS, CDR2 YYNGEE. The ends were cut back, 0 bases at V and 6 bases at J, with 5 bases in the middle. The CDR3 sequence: CASSVEQDTQYF. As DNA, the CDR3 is TGTGCCAGCAGCGTAGAACAGGATACGCAGTATTTT.

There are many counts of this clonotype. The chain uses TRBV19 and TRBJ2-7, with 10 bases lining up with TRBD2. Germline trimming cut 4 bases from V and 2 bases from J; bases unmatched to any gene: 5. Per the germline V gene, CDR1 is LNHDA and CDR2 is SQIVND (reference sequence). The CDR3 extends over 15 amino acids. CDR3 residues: CASSTPSGGAYEQYF. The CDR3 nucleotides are TGTGCCAGTAGTACACCTAGCGGGGGAGCCTACGAGCAGTACTTC. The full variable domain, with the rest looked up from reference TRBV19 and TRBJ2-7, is DGGITQSPKYLFRKEGQNVTLSCEQNLNHDAMYWYRQDPGQGLRLIYYSQIVNDFQKGDIAEGYSVSREKKESFPLTVTSAQKNPTAFYLCASSTPSGGAYEQYFGPGTRLTVT.

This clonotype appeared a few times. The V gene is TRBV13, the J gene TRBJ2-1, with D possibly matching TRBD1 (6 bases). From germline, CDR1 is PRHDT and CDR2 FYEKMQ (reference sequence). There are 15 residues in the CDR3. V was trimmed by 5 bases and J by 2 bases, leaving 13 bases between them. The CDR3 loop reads CASSVQGPTYNEQFF. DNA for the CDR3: TGTGCCAGCAGCGTACAGGGCCCTACCTACAATGAGCAGTTCTTC.

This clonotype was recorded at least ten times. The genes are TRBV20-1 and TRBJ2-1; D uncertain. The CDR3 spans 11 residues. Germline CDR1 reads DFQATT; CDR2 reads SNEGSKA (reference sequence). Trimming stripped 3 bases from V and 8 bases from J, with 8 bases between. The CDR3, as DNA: TGCAGTGCTAGCCTTGAGCATGAGCAGTTCTTC. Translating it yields CSASLEHEQFF.

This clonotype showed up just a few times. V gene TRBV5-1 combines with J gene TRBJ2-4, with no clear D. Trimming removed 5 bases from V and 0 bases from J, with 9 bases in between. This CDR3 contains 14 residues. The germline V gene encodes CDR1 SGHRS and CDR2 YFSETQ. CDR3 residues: CASRKTEAKNIQYF. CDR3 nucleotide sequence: TGCGCCAGCAGAAAAACAGAAGCCAAAAACATTCAGTACTTC.

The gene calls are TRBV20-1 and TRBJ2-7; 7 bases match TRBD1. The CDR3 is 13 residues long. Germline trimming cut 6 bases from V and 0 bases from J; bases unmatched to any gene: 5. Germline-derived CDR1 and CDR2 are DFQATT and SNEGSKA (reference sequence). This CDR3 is CSARQGSSYEQYF. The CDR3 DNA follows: TGCAGTGCCCGACAGGGTAGCTCCTACGAGCAGTACTTC.

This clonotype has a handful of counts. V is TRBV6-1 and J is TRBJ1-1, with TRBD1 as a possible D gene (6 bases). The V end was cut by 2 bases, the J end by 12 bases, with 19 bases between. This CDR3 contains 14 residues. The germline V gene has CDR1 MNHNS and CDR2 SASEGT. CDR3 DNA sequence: TGTGCCAGCAGTGAAATTGGAGGCAGGGGACGGACTTTCTTT. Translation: CASSEIGGRGRTFF.

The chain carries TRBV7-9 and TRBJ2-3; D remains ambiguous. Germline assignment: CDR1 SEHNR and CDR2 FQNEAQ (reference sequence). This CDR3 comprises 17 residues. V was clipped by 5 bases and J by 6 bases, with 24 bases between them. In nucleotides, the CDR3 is TGTGCCAGCAGCCTGCCAGCAGCTTACCCACAAGAGGATACGCAGTATTTT. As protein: CASSLPAAYPQEDTQYF.

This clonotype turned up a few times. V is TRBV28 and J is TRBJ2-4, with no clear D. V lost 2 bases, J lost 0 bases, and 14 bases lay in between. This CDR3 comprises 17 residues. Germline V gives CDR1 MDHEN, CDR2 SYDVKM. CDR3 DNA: TGTGCCAGCAGTTTACCCAAGTGGGATTTAGCCAAAAACATTCAGTACTTC. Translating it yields CASSLPKWDLAKNIQYF.

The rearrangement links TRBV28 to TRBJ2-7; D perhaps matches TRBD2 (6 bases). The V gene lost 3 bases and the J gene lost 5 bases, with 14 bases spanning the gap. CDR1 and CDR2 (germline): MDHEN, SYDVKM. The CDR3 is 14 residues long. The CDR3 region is CASSFDGSDDEQYF. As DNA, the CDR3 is TGTGCCAGCAGTTTTGACGGGAGCGACGACGAGCAGTACTTC.

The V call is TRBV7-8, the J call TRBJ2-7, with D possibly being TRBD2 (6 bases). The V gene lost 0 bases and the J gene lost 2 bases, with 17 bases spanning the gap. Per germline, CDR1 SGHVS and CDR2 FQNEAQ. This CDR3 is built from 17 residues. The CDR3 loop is CASSLAGAGRSPYEQYF. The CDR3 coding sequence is TGTGCCAGCAGCTTAGCCGGTGCGGGGCGGTCTCCCTACGAGCAGTACTTC. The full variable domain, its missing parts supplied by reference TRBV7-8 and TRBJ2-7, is GAGVSQSPRYKVAKRGQDVALRCDPISGHVSLFWYQQALGQGPEFLTYFQNEAQLDKSGLPSDRFFAERPEGSVSTLKIQRTQQEDSAVYLCASSLAGAGRSPYEQYFGPGTRLTVT.

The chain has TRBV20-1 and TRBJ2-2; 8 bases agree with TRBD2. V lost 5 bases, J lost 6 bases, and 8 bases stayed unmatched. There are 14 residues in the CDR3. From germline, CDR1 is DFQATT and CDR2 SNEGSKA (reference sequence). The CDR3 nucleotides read TGCAGTGCTGTACTAGCGGAGGGTTCCGGGGAGCTGTTTTTT. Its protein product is CSAVLAEGSGELFF.

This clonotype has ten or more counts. This chain's CDR3 is CASTHSHNEQFF. CDR3 sequence (DNA): TGTGCCAGCACCCACAGTCACAATGAGCAGTTCTTC. The chain employs TRBV21-1 and TRBJ2-1. TRBV21-1 is reported as a pseudogene. The CDR3 covers 12 residues.

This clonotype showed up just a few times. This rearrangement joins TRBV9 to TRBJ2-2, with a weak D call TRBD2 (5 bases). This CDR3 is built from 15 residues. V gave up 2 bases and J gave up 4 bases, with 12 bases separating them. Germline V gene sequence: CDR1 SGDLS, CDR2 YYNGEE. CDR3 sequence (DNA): TGTGCCAGCAGCGTCGAGGGCCGGGGCACCGGGGAGCTGTTTTTT. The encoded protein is CASSVEGRGTGELFF. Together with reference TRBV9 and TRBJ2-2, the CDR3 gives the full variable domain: DSGVTQTPKHLITATGQRVTLRCSPRSGDLSVYWYQQSLDQGLQFLIQYYNGEERAKGNILERFSAQQFPDLHSELNLSSLELGDSALYFCASSVEGRGTGELFFGEGSRLTVL.

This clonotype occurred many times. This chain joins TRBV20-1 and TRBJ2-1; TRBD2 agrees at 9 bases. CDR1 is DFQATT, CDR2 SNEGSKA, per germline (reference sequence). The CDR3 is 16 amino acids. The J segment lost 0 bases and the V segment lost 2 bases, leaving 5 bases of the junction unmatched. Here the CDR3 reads CSARLPSGTSYNEQFF. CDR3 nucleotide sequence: TGCAGTGCTAGACTTCCTAGCGGGACCTCCTACAATGAGCAGTTCTTC.

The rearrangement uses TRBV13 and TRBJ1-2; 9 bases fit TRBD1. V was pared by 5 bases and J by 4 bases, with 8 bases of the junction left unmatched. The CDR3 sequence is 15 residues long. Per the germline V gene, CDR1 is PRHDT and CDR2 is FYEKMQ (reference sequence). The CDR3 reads CASSQSTGGRYGYTF. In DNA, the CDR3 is TGTGCCAGCAGCCAGAGTACAGGGGGCCGCTATGGCTACACCTTC.

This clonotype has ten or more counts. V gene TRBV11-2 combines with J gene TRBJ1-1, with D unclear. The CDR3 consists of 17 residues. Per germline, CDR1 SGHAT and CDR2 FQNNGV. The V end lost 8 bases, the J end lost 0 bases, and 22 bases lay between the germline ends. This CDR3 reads CASRYGHLALMNTEAFF. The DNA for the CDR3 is TGTGCCAGCCGATACGGGCACCTAGCCCTTATGAACACTGAAGCTTTCTTT.

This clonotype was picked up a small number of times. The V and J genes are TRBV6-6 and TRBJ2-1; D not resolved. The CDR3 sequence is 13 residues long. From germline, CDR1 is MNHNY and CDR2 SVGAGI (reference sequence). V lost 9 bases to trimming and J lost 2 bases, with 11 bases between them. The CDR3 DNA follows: TGTGCCAGTCTACTCGCCACCTACAATGAGCAGTTCTTC. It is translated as CASLLATYNEQFF.

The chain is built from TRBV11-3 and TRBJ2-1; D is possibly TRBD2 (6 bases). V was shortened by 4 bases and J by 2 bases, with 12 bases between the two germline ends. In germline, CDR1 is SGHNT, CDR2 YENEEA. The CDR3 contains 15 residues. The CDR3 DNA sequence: TGTGCCAGCAGCTCCCGGGGAGGCCCCTACAATGAGCAGTTCTTC. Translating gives CASSSRGGPYNEQFF.

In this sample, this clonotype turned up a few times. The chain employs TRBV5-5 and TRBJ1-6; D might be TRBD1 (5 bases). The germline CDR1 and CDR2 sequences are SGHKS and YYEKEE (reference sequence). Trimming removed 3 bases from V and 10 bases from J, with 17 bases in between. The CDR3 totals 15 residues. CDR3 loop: CASSSGPGRRSPLHF. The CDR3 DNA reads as TGTGCCAGCAGCTCAGGTCCAGGGAGAAGGTCACCCCTCCACTTT. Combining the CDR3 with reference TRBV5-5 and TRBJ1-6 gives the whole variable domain DAGVTQSPTHLIKTRGQQVTLRCSPISGHKSVSWYQQVLGQGPQFIFQYYEKEERGRGNFPDRFSARQFPNYSSELNVNALLLGDSALYLCASSSGPGRRSPLHFGNGTRLTVT.

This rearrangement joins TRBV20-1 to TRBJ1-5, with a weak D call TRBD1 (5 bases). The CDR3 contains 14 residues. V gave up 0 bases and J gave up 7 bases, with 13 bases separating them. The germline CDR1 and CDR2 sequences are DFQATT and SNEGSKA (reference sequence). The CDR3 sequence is CSAREPGPGQPQHF. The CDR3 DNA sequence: TGCAGTGCTAGAGAGCCGGGACCCGGGCAGCCCCAGCATTTT.

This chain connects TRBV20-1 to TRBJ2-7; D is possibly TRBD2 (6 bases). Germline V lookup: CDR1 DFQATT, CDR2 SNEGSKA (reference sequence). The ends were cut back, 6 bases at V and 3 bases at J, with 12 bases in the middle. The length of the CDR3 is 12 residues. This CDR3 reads CSASTRVYEQYF. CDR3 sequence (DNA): TGCAGTGCCTCGACTAGGGTCTACGAGCAGTACTTC.

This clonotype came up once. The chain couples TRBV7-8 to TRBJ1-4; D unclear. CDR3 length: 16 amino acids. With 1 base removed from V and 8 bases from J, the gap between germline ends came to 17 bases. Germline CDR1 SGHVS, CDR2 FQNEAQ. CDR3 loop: CASSLEASGLGEKLFF. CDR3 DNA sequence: TGTGCCAGCAGCTTAGAAGCGTCAGGCTTGGGGGAAAAACTGTTTTTT.

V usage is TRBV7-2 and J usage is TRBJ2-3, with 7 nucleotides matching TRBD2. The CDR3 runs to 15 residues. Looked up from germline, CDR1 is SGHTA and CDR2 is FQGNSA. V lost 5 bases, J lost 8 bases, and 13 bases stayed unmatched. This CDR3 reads CASSPTFAGEGTQYF. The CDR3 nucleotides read TGTGCCAGCAGCCCCACATTCGCGGGAGAGGGTACGCAGTATTTT.

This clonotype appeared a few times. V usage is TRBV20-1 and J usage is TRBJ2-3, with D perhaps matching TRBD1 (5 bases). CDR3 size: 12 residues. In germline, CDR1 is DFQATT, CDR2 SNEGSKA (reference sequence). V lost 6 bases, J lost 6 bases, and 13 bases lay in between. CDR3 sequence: CSASGRDDTQYF. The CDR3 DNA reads TGCAGTGCGTCGGGCAGGGATGATACGCAGTATTTT.

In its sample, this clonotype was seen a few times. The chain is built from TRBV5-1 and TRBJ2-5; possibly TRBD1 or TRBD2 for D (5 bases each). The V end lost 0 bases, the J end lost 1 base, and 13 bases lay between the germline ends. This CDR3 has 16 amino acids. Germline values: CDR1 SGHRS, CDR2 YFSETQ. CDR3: CASSLDPGALQETQYF. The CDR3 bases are TGCGCCAGCAGCTTGGATCCCGGGGCCCTCCAAGAGACCCAGTACTTC.

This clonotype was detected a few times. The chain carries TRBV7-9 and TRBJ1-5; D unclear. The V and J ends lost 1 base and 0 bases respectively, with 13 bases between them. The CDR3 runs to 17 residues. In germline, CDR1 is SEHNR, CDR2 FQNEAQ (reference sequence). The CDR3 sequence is CASSLVVAGSSNQPQHF. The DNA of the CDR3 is TGTGCCAGCAGCTTAGTAGTGGCGGGGAGTAGCAATCAGCCCCAGCATTTT.

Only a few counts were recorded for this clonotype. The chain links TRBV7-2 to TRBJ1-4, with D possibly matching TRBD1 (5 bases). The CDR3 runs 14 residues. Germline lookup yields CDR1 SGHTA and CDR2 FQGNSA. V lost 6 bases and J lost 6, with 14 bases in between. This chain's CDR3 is CASSLTGRDEKLFF. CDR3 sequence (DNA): TGTGCCAGCAGTCTCACGGGACGGGATGAAAAACTGTTTTTT.

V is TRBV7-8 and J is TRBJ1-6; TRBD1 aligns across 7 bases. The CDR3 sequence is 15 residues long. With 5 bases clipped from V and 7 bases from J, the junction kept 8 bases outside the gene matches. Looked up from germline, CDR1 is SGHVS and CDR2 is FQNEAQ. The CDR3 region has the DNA TGTGCCAGCAGCGCCGGGGGACAGAGAAATTCACCCCTCCACTTT. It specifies CASSAGGQRNSPLHF.

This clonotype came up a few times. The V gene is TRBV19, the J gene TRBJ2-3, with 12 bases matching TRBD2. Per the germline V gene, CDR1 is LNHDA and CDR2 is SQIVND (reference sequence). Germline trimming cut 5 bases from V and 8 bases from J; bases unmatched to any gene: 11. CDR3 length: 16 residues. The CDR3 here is CASSPRTSGMASTQYF. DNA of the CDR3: TGTGCCAGTAGTCCTCGGACTAGCGGGATGGCGAGTACGCAGTATTTT.